This T cell receptor (beta chain) comes out of a study of human T cells and chemical hapten exposure. The wider study: There were weekly diphenylcyclopropenone doses to the scalp for patients throughout the approximately 25-week study.

CDR1 is SQVTM, CDR2 ANQGSEA, per germline. This CDR3 is built from 13 residues. With 1 base removed from V and 0 bases from J, the gap between germline ends came to 4 bases. The time point was: pre-sensitization, week 0. Treatment defined: therapeutic diphenylcyclopropenone sensitization with weekly scalp DPC. Unique molecular identifiers were linked by the library to individual cDNA molecules. Per the study methods: From 23,224 to 690,600 TCRs were found per sample, with a median of around 96,000. TCRdb processed the RACE reads anew with MiXCR; each CDR3 protein has one entry. The V and J calls come from TCRdb's annotation, not from the publication. This repertoire shows around 330,000 distinct CDR3 sequences, approximately 5% found once; its top ten account for about 8.2%.

The sequencing used whole blood, collected in connection with sensitization to the hapten diphenylcyclopropenone (DPC). V gene TRBV29-1 combines with J gene TRBJ2-4; D uncertain. The clonotype originates from a woman younger than 35 with alopecia areata. Some clones in this sample may be carry-over from other donors' samples. This chain's CDR3 is CSVEGIAKNIQYF. The DNA for the CDR3 is TGCAGCGTTGAAGGAATAGCCAAAAACATTCAGTACTTC.